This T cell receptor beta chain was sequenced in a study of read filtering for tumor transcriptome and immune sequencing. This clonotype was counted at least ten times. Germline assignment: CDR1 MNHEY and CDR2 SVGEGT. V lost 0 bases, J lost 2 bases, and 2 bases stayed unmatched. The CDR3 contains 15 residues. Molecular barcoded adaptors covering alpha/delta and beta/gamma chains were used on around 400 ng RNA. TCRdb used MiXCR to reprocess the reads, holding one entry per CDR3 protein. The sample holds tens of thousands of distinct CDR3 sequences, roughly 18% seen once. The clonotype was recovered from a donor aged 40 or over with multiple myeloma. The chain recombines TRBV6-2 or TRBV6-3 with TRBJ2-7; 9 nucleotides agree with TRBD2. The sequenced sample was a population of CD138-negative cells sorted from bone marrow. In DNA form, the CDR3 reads TGTGCCAGCAGTTACTCGCGGGAGGGTCCCTACGAGCAGTACTTC. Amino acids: CASSYSREGPYEQYF.